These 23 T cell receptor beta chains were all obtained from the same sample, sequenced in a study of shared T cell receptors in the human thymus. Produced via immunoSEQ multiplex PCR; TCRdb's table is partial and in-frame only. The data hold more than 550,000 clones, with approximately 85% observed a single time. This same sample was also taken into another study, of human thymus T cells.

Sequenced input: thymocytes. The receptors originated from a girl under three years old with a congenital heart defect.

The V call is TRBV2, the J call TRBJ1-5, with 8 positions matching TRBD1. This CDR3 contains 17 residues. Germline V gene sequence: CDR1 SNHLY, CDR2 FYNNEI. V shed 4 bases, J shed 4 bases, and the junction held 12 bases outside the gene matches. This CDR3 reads CASSGQKGQGENQPQHF. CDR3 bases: TGTGCCAGCAGTGGGCAAAAAGGACAGGGTGAAAATCAGCCCCAGCATTTT.

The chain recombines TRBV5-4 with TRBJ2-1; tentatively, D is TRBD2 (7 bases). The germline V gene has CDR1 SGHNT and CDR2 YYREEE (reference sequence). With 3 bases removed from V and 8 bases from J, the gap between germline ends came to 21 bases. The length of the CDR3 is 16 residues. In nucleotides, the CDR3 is TGTGCCAGCAGCTGGAAATGGGGGGGGGCCTTGGATGAGCAGTTCTTC. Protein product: CASSWKWGGALDEQFF.

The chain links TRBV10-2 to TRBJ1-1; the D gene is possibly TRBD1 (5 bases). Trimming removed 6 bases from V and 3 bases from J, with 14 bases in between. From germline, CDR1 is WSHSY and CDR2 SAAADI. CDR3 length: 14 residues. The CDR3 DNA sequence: TGCGCCAGCAGGAGAGGAGGGGCGGACACTGAAGCTTTCTTT. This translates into CASRRGGADTEAFF.

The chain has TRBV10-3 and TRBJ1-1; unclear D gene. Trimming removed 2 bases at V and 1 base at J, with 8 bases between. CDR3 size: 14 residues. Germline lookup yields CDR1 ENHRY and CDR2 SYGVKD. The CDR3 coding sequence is TGTGCCATCAGTGAGCAGGTTGCGAACACTGAAGCTTTCTTT. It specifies CAISEQVANTEAFF.

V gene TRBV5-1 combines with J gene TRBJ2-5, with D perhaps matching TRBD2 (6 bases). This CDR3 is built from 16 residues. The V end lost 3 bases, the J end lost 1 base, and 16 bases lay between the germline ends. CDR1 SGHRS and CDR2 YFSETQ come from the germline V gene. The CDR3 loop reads CASSSFRGGVQETQYF. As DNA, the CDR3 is TGCGCCAGCAGCTCGTTCCGGGGAGGAGTCCAAGAGACCCAGTACTTC.

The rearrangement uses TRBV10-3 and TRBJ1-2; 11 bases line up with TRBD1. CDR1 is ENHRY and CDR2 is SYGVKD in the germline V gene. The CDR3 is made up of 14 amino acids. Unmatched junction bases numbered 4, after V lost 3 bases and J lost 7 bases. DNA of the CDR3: TGTGCCATCAGTGAAAAGGGGACAGGGGGTGGCTACACCTTC. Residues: CAISEKGTGGGYTF.

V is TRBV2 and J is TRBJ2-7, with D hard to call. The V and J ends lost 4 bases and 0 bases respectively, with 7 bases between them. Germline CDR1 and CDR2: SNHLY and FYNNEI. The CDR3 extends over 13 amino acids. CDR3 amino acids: CASSGAHSYEQYF. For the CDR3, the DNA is TGTGCCAGCAGTGGGGCCCACTCCTACGAGCAGTACTTC.

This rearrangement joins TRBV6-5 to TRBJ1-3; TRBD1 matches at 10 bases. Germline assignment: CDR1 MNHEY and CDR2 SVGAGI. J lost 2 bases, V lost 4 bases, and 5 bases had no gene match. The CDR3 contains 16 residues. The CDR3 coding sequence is TGTGCCAGCAGTTCTGGACAGGGGGAGGCTGGAAACACCATATATTTT. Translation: CASSSGQGEAGNTIYF.

The CDR3 DNA reads as TGCGCCAGCAGTCAATCGGGGACAGTAACCGATGGCTACACCTTC. Protein product: CASSQSGTVTDGYTF. This chain uses TRBV23-1 with TRBJ1-2; 7 positions match TRBD1. TRBV23-1 is filed as an ORF, its function uncertain. CDR3 size: 15 residues. V lost 0 bases, J lost 6 bases, and 7 bases stayed unmatched.

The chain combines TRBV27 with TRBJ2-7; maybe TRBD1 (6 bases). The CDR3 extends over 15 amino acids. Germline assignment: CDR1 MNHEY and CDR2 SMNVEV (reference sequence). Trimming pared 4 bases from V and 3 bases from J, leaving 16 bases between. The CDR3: CASSSLQGIYYEQYF. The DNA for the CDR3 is TGTGCCAGCAGTTCCCTTCAGGGGATATACTACGAGCAGTACTTC.

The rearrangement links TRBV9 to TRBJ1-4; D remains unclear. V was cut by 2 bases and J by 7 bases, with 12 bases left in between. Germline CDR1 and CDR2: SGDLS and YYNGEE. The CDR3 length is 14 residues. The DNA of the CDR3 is TGTGCCAGCAGCGTCGGGGAATTGGGTGAAAAACTGTTTTTT. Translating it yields CASSVGELGEKLFF.

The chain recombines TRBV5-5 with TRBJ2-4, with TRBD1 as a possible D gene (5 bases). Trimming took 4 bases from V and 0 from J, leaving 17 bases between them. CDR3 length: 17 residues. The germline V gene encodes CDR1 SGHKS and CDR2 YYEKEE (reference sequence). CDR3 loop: CASSRPTEGLAKNIQYF. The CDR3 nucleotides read TGTGCCAGCAGCCGCCCGACAGAAGGATTAGCCAAAAACATTCAGTACTTC.

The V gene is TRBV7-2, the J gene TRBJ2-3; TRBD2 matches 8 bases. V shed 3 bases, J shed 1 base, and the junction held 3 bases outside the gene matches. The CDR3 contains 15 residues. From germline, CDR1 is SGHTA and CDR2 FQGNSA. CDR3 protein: CASSFGRGGTDTQYF. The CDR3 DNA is TGTGCCAGCAGCTTCGGGCGGGGGGGCACAGATACGCAGTATTTT. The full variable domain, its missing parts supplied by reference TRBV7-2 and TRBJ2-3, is GAGVSQSPSNKVTEKGKDVELRCDPISGHTALYWYRQSLGQGLEFLIYFQGNSAPDKSGLPSDRFSAERTGGSVSTLTIQRTQQEDSAVYLCASSFGRGGTDTQYFGPGTRLTVL.

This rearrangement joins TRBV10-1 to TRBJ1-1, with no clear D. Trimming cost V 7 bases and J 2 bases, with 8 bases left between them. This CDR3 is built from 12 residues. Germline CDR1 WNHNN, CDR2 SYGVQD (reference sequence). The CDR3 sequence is CASIVRNTEAFF. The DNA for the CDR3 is TGCGCCAGCATCGTCAGAAACACTGAAGCTTTCTTT.

The CDR3 region is CASSLNRGLDTQYF. As DNA, the CDR3 is TGTGCCAGCAGTTTAAACAGGGGGCTAGATACGCAGTATTTT. The V gene is TRBV27, the J gene TRBJ2-3; TRBD1 agrees at 9 bases. The CDR3 runs to 14 residues. V lost 2 bases and J lost 5; bases outside the gene matches: 2. The germline CDR1 and CDR2 sequences are MNHEY and SMNVEV (reference sequence).

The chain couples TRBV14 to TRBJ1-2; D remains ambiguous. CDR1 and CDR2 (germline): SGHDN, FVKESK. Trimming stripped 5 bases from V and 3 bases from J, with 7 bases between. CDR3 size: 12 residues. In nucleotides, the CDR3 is TGTGCCAGCAGCGGGCGAGACTATGGCTACACCTTC. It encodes CASSGRDYGYTF.

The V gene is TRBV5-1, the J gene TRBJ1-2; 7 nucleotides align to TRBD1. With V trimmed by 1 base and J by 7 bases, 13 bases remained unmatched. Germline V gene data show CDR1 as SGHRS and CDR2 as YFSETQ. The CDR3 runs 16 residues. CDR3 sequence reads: CASSLNRGIGVSGYTF. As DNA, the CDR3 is TGCGCCAGCAGCTTGAACAGGGGTATAGGTGTCTCTGGCTACACCTTC.

The CDR3 sequence is CAWTSPGQGDYGYTF. CDR3 sequence (DNA): TGTGCCTGGACTTCCCCGGGACAGGGGGACTATGGCTACACCTTC. The V gene is TRBV30, the J gene TRBJ1-2; 11 bases agree with TRBD1. The CDR3 consists of 15 residues. CDR1 is GTSNPN and CDR2 is SVGIG in the germline V gene (reference sequence). The V segment lost 4 bases and the J segment 3 bases; nucleotides outside the gene matches: 7.

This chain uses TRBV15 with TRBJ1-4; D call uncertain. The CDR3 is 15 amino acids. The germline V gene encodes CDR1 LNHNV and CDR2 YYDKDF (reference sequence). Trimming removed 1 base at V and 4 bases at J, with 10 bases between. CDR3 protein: CATSRVYGDNEKLFF. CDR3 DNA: TGTGCCACCAGCAGAGTTTACGGAGATAATGAAAAACTGTTTTTT.

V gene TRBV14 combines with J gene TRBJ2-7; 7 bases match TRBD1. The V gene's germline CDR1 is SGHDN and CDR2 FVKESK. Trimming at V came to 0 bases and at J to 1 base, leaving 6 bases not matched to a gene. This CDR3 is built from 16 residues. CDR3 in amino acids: CASSQDKGQSSYEQYF. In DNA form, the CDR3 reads TGTGCCAGCAGCCAAGATAAGGGACAGTCATCCTACGAGCAGTACTTC.

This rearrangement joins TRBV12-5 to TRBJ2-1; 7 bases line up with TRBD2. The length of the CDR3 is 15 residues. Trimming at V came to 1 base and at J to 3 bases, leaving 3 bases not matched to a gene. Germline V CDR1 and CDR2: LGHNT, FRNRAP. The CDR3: CASGLGEGHYNEQFF. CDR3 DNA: TGTGCTAGTGGTTTGGGGGAGGGCCACTACAATGAGCAGTTCTTC.

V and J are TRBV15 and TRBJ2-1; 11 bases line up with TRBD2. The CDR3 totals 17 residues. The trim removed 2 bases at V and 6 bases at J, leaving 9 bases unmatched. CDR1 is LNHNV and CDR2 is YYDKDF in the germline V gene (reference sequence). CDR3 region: CATSRLGLAGGSNEQFF. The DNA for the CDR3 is TGTGCCACCAGCAGACTAGGTCTAGCGGGGGGTTCCAATGAGCAGTTCTTC.

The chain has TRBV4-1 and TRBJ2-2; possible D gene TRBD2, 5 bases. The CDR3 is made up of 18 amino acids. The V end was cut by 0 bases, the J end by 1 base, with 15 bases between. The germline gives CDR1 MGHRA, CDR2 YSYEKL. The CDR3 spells CASSQEIGVSRNTGELFF. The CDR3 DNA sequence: TGCGCCAGCAGCCAAGAAATCGGGGTAAGTCGGAACACCGGGGAGCTGTTTTTT.